The 9 T cell receptor beta chains below were found in one sample sequenced in a study of tumor-infiltrating lymphocytes in primary liver carcinoma (dated by TCRdb to between 2016 and 2019). Total RNA and DNA were co-extracted from 20-30 mg of bulk tissue with the AllPrep DNA/RNA mini kit, without cell sorting. Instrument on record: Illumina HiSeq 2500. Starting from about 500 ng total RNA, TCRbeta-specific cDNA was produced by reverse transcription with a constant-region primer and ProtoScript II reverse transcriptase. Three nested multiplex PCR rounds, following a slightly modified ARM-PCR procedure, were used to build the TCRbeta libraries. Each of the first two PCR rounds ran for around 10 cycles using multiplex TRBV1-TRBV30 forward primers together with a Cbeta reverse primer. The public reads were run again by TCRdb, first through fastp at Q25 and then through MiXCR, and only productive beta chains were kept. Each entry merges the rows of one CDR3 protein and shows their most common DNA and genes. Here the sample has around 70,000 distinct CDR3 sequences; 60% to 75% occur a single time. 28% of the sample lies in the top ten.

The sample was liver tumor tissue from sampling region 4. Taken with the paper, the label for cell subset or site translates to: tumor region T4, right-lateral pole. All receptors come from a man aged 35 to 55 with primary liver carcinoma and hepatitis B virus infection.

A remark on this clonotype: Given the absence of the conserved phenylalanine or tryptophan at the CDR3 end, a read error is likely. This rearrangement joins TRBV12-3 or TRBV12-4 to TRBJ2-2, with D perhaps matching TRBD1 or TRBD2 (5 bases each). This CDR3 spans 16 amino acids. The CDR3 DNA is TGTGTCAGCAGTTCCCCCCCTCCGGGGCGTGACGGGGAGCTGTTTCTT. Amino acids: CVSSSPPPGRDGELFL.

This clonotype was observed many times. The chain combines TRBV28 with TRBJ2-1, with D possibly being TRBD1 or TRBD2 (5 bases each). Germline loops: CDR1 MDHEN, CDR2 SYDVKM. Trimming shortened V by 8 bases and J by 2 bases, and 10 bases separated the two germline ends. CDR3 length: 13 residues. DNA for the CDR3: TGTGCCAGCCGGGACCAGCCCTACAATGAGCAGTTCTTC. It codes for CASRDQPYNEQFF.

The chain carries TRBV24-1 and TRBJ2-5; TRBD2 aligns across 7 bases. In germline, CDR1 is KGHDR, CDR2 SFDVKD. This CDR3 has 14 amino acids. V lost 9 bases to trimming and J lost 0 bases; unmatched junction nucleotides: 6. CDR3 amino acids: CATGTNDNQETQYF. CDR3 coding DNA: TGTGCCACCGGGACTAACGATAACCAAGAGACCCAGTACTTC.

For this clonotype: This may be a read error: a much more frequent sequence differs by one nucleotide. V is TRBV7-9 and J is TRBJ2-1; D is perhaps TRBD2 (6 bases). The CDR3 is made up of 15 amino acids. CDR1 and CDR2 from the germline V gene are SEHNR and FQNEAQ (reference sequence). This chain's CDR3 is CVSSLLKEGEREQFF. Here the CDR3 DNA reads TGTGTCAGCAGCTTATTAAAGGAGGGAGAACGGGAGCAGTTCTTC.

A note on this clonotype: This may arise from a read error, as a much more abundant clone is one base away. The chain links TRBV11-2 to TRBJ2-5, with D tentatively TRBD1 (6 bases). The CDR3 covers 15 residues. The V end was cut by 3 bases, the J end by 5 bases, with 16 bases between. In germline, CDR1 is SGHAT, CDR2 FQNNGV. This chain's CDR3 is CASSLGAGVRETQYF. For the CDR3, the DNA is TGTGCCAGCAGCTTGGGGGCAGGGGTCCGTGAGACCCAGTACTTC.

About this clonotype itself: A read error may account for a junction end that differs from germline. The V call is TRBV11-1, the J call TRBJ2-3, with 8 bases identical to TRBD2. The CDR3 contains 16 residues. The germline V gene encodes CDR1 SGHAT and CDR2 FQDESV (reference sequence). This CDR3 is CASSNELAVSTDSQYF. The CDR3 DNA reads TGTGCCAGCAGCAATGAACTAGCGGTTAGCACAGATTCGCAGTATTTT.

This clonotype has ten or more counts. The V gene is TRBV11-3, the J gene TRBJ1-1; no clear D. V shed 1 base and J shed 2 bases, with 5 bases lying between them. This CDR3 contains 13 residues. From germline, CDR1 is SGHNT and CDR2 YENEEA. The CDR3 region is CASSLAVNTEAFF. DNA for the CDR3: TGTGCCAGCAGCTTAGCAGTTAACACTGAAGCTTTCTTT. Variable domain in full (rest from reference TRBV11-3 and TRBJ1-1): EAGVVQSPRYKIIEKKQPVAFWCNPISGHNTLYWYLQNLGQGPELLIRYENEEAVDDSQLPKDRFSAERLKGVDSTLKIQPAELGDSAVYLCASSLAVNTEAFFGQGTRLTVV.

The table lists this clonotype with many counts. The chain has TRBV28 and TRBJ2-7, with D unclear. CDR1 and CDR2 from the germline V gene are MDHEN and SYDVKM. The CDR3 has 14 amino acids. Trimming cost V 5 bases and J 6 bases, with 17 bases left between them. As DNA, the CDR3 is TGTGCCAGCAGTACGATTGGGATCGGGTCCGAGCAGTACTTC. It specifies CASSTIGIGSEQYF.

This sequence joins TRBV11-2 and TRBJ2-1, with D maybe TRBD2 (5 bases). Trimming left V 3 bases short and J 4 bases short, with 22 bases between. This CDR3 is built from 18 residues. Germline lookup yields CDR1 SGHAT and CDR2 FQNNGV. CDR3 in DNA: TGTGCCAGCAGCTTTGACCTTAGGAGGACCGGGAATTACAATGAGCAGTTCTTC. Its protein is CASSFDLRRTGNYNEQFF.